These 3 T cell receptor beta chains share one sample of origin, sequenced in a study of cytomegalovirus exposure and HLA in healthy donors. Produced via immunoSEQ multiplex PCR; TCRdb's table is partial and in-frame only. The data hold about 120,000 clones, with 88% observed a single time. Sequenced sample: PBMCs. Source of these receptors: a woman younger than 30 in good health and CMV-seropositive.

The rearrangement joins TRBV18 to TRBJ2-6; D is possibly TRBD2 (6 bases). CDR1 is KGHSH, CDR2 LQKENI, per germline. The CDR3 loop spans 17 amino acids. Trimming left V 2 bases short and J 4 bases short, with 15 bases between. CDR3 sequence: CASSPIIGGKGANVLTF. The CDR3 bases are TGTGCCAGCTCACCAATTATTGGCGGGAAGGGGGCCAACGTCCTGACTTTC.

This clone was seen once. The chain links TRBV5-1 to TRBJ1-4; no reliable D call. Germline V gives CDR1 SGHRS, CDR2 YFSETQ. The CDR3 spans 16 residues. V was cut by 4 bases and J by 5 bases, with 18 bases left in between. For the CDR3, the DNA is TGCGCCAGCAGCCCCAGTGGAGGCCGAGAAAATGAAAAACTGTTTTTT. Translation: CASSPSGGRENEKLFF.

In this sample, this clone turned up once. This chain uses TRBV30 with TRBJ1-5; D is uncertain. The V end lost 2 bases, the J end lost 3 bases, and 20 bases lay between the germline ends. The CDR3 spans 17 residues. Germline assignment: CDR1 GTSNPN and CDR2 SVGIG (reference sequence). The CDR3 reads CAWSKQSGVSVNQPQHF. CDR3 bases: TGTGCCTGGAGTAAACAGTCCGGGGTCTCCGTCAATCAGCCCCAGCATTTT.